Below, 21 T cell receptor beta chains from the same sample are listed, as sequenced in a study of identical twins. Each CDR3 protein gets one entry after TCRdb re-called the 5' RACE reads with MiXCR. The profile shows some 500,000 distinct CDR3 sequences, 14% of them singletons. The sample was also linked to a second study, of yellow fever vaccine responses in identical twins.

Sequencing was performed on CD4+ T cells sorted from blood. Receptors originate from a woman aged 18-30 years in good health.

This clonotype was detected ten times or more. The chain uses TRBV20-1 and TRBJ2-4; tentatively, D is TRBD1 (5 bases). V was cut by 0 bases and J by 1 base, with 19 bases left in between. CDR3 size: 18 residues. Per the germline V gene, CDR1 is DFQATT and CDR2 is SNEGSKA (reference sequence). CDR3: CSARDTGRSSGAKNIQYF. CDR3 in DNA: TGCAGTGCTAGAGACACAGGTCGATCGAGTGGGGCCAAAAACATTCAGTACTTC.

The chain has TRBV15 and TRBJ2-3; 7 bases are a match to TRBD2. Per germline, CDR1 LNHNV and CDR2 YYDKDF (reference sequence). This CDR3 contains 18 residues. The V gene end was trimmed by 3 bases and the J gene end by 1 base; junction bases not matched to a gene: 13. The CDR3 bases are TGTGCCACCAGCAGTCCCTGGGCGGGGGTAGCTGGCACAGATACGCAGTATTTT. It translates to CATSSPWAGVAGTDTQYF.

This clonotype was counted a few times. This sequence joins TRBV7-2 and TRBJ2-3, with no clear D. This CDR3 contains 14 residues. Trimming left V 1 base short and J 7 bases short, with 12 bases between. Germline V gene sequence: CDR1 SGHTA, CDR2 FQGNSA. CDR3 nucleotides: TGTGCCAGCAGCTTAGTCGGTGACCTTAATACGCAGTATTTT. Protein product: CASSLVGDLNTQYF.

This chain joins TRBV6-5 and TRBJ1-5; 7 bases align to TRBD1. Germline assignment: CDR1 MNHEY and CDR2 SVGAGI. After removal of 4 bases from V and 7 bases from J, the junction contained 4 bases not matched to a gene. This CDR3 comprises 13 residues. The CDR3 DNA reads TGTGCCAGCAGTTCAGGGGGTGGACAGCCCCAGCATTTT. Translated, it gives CASSSGGGQPQHF.

This clonotype was observed at least ten times. This rearrangement joins TRBV12-3 or TRBV12-4 to TRBJ2-3; 8 nucleotides agree with TRBD1. The CDR3 length is 15 residues. Trimming removed 5 bases from V and 3 bases from J; junction bases left unmatched: 7. The CDR3 loop is CASSLGQGRTDTQYF. CDR3 DNA: TGTGCCAGCAGTCTAGGACAGGGAAGGACAGATACGCAGTATTTT.

This clonotype was counted at least ten times. J is TRBJ2-1 and V is TRBV2, with TRBD2 identical over 11 bases. V dropped 6 bases and J dropped 3; count of bases not matched to a gene: 4. The CDR3 is 15 residues long. Germline CDR1 reads SNHLY; CDR2 reads FYNNEI. The CDR3 spells CASRPGTSGYNEQFF. The CDR3, as DNA: TGTGCCAGCAGGCCCGGGACTAGCGGCTACAATGAGCAGTTCTTC.

This clonotype occurred a few times. V is TRBV12-3 or TRBV12-4 and J is TRBJ1-6; 8 bases are a match to TRBD1. The ends lost 1 base at V and 5 bases at J; junction bases unmatched: 7. This CDR3 has 17 residues. In nucleotides, the CDR3 is TGTGCCAGCAGTTTAGGGAAGACAGGGGAGCATAATTCACCCCTCCACTTT. Protein: CASSLGKTGEHNSPLHF.

This clonotype has at least ten counts. The chain links TRBV7-2 to TRBJ1-2; 7 nucleotides line up with TRBD1. After removal of 3 bases from V and 6 bases from J, the junction contained 7 bases not matched to a gene. The CDR3 has 14 amino acids. Germline assignment: CDR1 SGHTA and CDR2 FQGNSA. The chain's CDR3 is CASSFDTGVNGYTF. CDR3 DNA sequence: TGTGCCAGCAGCTTCGATACAGGGGTTAATGGCTACACCTTC.

V usage is TRBV19 and J usage is TRBJ2-7; 8 bases are a match to TRBD1. Trimming took 5 bases from V and 0 from J; bases not matched to a gene: 6. CDR3 length equals 15 residues. Germline CDR1 LNHDA, CDR2 SQIVND (reference sequence). CDR3 bases: TGTGCCAGTAGTGCCCGGGACAGGAGCTCCTACGAGCAGTACTTC. It codes for CASSARDRSSYEQYF.

This clonotype has a count of ten or more. This rearrangement joins TRBV6-2 or TRBV6-3 to TRBJ2-3, with a weak D call TRBD2 (5 bases). The CDR3 runs to 13 residues. CDR1 and CDR2 from the germline V gene are MNHEY and SVGEGT. V gave up 4 bases and J gave up 7 bases, with 12 bases separating them. DNA for the CDR3: TGTGCCAGCAGTTTGGGGAGCGGCAATACGCAGTATTTT. Amino acid sequence: CASSLGSGNTQYF.

This clonotype was seen more than once but under ten times. The V and J genes are TRBV7-9 and TRBJ2-5; 11 bases are shared with TRBD1. The CDR3 runs 15 residues. Per the germline V gene, CDR1 is SEHNR and CDR2 is FQNEAQ (reference sequence). V shed 5 bases and J 2 bases; nucleotides not matched to a gene: 4. The CDR3 DNA reads TGTGCCAGCAGCCCAGGGGACAGGGGGCAAGAGACCCAGTACTTC. Translation gives CASSPGDRGQETQYF.

This rearrangement joins TRBV3-1 to TRBJ2-5; 10 bases are a match to TRBD1. Trimming at V came to 4 bases and at J to 10 bases, leaving 15 bases not matched to a gene. The germline CDR1 and CDR2 sequences are LGHDT and YNNKEL (reference sequence). The CDR3 is 16 residues long. The CDR3 DNA reads as TGTGCCAGCAGCCTAGCCCCCCTTGGGACAGGGGAGGTCCAGTACTTC. This gives the protein CASSLAPLGTGEVQYF.

The rearrangement links TRBV6-2 or TRBV6-3 to TRBJ2-7; either TRBD1 or TRBD2 may supply D (6 bases each). The CDR3 length is 16 residues. With 8 bases removed from V and 0 bases from J, the gap between germline ends came to 20 bases. Germline values: CDR1 MNHEY, CDR2 SVGEGT. The CDR3: CASESGGAGSSYEQYF. CDR3 nucleotides: TGTGCCAGCGAGTCCGGGGGCGCAGGGAGCTCCTACGAGCAGTACTTC.

This clonotype was seen a handful of times. The CDR3 sequence is CASSSPSSGRLGTQYF. In nucleotides, the CDR3 is TGTGCCAGCAGCTCGCCTTCTAGCGGGAGGCTAGGGACCCAGTACTTC. J is TRBJ2-5 and V is TRBV7-2, with 11 bases identical to TRBD2. There are 16 residues in the CDR3. Unmatched junction bases numbered 11, after V lost 4 bases and J lost 7 bases. The germline gives CDR1 SGHTA, CDR2 FQGNSA.

This clonotype was seen only a few times. The rearrangement uses TRBV24-1 and TRBJ2-3; TRBD2 agrees at 10 bases. This CDR3 is built from 20 residues. CDR1 is KGHDR, CDR2 SFDVKD, per germline. Trimming removed 3 bases from V and 3 bases from J; junction bases left unmatched: 17. CDR3 DNA: TGTGCCACCAGTGATAGGCGGGGGAGCGGGAGGGCCACATATACAGATACGCAGTATTTT. Its translation: CATSDRRGSGRATYTDTQYF.

This clonotype was found a few times. The rearrangement joins TRBV7-9 to TRBJ2-1, with D possibly TRBD2 on 5 matching bases. Looked up from germline, CDR1 is SEHNR and CDR2 is FQNEAQ (reference sequence). Trimming stripped 6 bases from V and 5 bases from J, with 11 bases between. The CDR3 consists of 13 residues. As DNA, the CDR3 is TGTGCCAGCAGTACGGGGATCAACAATGAGCAGTTCTTC. Its translation: CASSTGINNEQFF.

This clonotype was detected a few times. V gene TRBV12-3 or TRBV12-4 combines with J gene TRBJ2-1; a weak D match, TRBD2 (5 bases). The CDR3 has 16 residues. V was trimmed by 6 bases and J by 8 bases, leaving 23 bases between them. The CDR3 here is CASRSPRARPGDEQFF. CDR3 DNA: TGTGCCAGCAGGTCTCCGAGGGCCCGCCCCGGCGATGAGCAGTTCTTC.

The table lists this clonotype with a few counts. The rearrangement uses TRBV2 and TRBJ2-2; a possible D gene is TRBD2 (5 bases). V was cut by 7 bases and J by 3 bases, with 15 bases left in between. The CDR3 length is 15 residues. Germline CDR1 and CDR2: SNHLY and FYNNEI. CDR3 amino acids: CASILDGGYTGELFF. CDR3 nucleotide sequence: TGTGCCAGCATCTTGGACGGAGGCTACACCGGGGAGCTGTTTTTT.

This clonotype was found a few times. V usage is TRBV7-8 and J usage is TRBJ1-4; D is undetermined. V lost 4 bases, J lost 8 bases, and 17 bases lay in between. The CDR3 has 15 residues. Germline assignment: CDR1 SGHVS and CDR2 FQNEAQ. The CDR3 DNA follows: TGTGCCAGCAGCTCCCCGGGCCTTCGAAAAGAAAAACTGTTTTTT. It codes for CASSSPGLRKEKLFF.

V gene TRBV4-3 combines with J gene TRBJ2-1; 9 positions agree with TRBD2. CDR3 length equals 18 residues. The junction had 6 bases not matched to a gene; V was cut back by 0 bases and J by 0 bases. Germline CDR1 is LGHNA and CDR2 is YSLEER. CDR3 coding DNA: TGCGCCAGCAGCCAAGACCTAGCGGGGATCAACTCCTACAATGAGCAGTTCTTC. Amino acid sequence: CASSQDLAGINSYNEQFF.

Many counts were recorded for this clonotype. The V and J genes are TRBV12-3 or TRBV12-4 and TRBJ1-6; D gene ambiguous. The CDR3 has 14 amino acids. V lost 7 bases and J lost 5, with 12 bases in between. The DNA for the CDR3 is TGTGCCAGCACCCTGCGGGCGGATAATTCACCCCTCCACTTT. This gives the protein CASTLRADNSPLHF.